Below, 19 T cell receptor beta chains from the same sample are listed, as sequenced in a study of shared clonotypes between healthy human individuals. Profiled with immunoSEQ multiplex PCR; TCRdb holds only in-frame clones, not every one. The repertoire holds around 1.9 million clones, 90% to 95% seen once, with 1.5% to 2% in the top ten. The naive CD8 population came from CD45RO-negative cells selected for CCR7, without terminally differentiated effector memory CD45RA+ cells. The sequenced material came from naive CD8+ T cells from PBMCs. These receptor sequences come from a man in his late teens or twenties in good health. Some clones in this sample may be carry-over from other donors' samples.

The chain links TRBV4-1 to TRBJ2-7; D could derive from TRBD1 or TRBD2 (6 bases each). Germline values: CDR1 MGHRA, CDR2 YSYEKL. CDR3 size: 13 residues. Trimming shortened V by 8 bases and J by 3 bases, and 14 bases separated the two germline ends. The CDR3 spells CASGGTPNYEQYF. Here the CDR3 DNA reads TGCGCCAGCGGGGGGACACCGAACTACGAGCAGTACTTC.

This clone has only a few counts. The J gene is TRBJ1-1, the V gene TRBV5-4; D possibly corresponds to TRBD1 (5 bases). The germline V gene has CDR1 SGHNT and CDR2 YYREEE (reference sequence). Trimming stripped 4 bases from V and 5 bases from J, with 18 bases between. The CDR3 length is 15 residues. This CDR3 reads CASSLPPGEKTEAFF. The CDR3 DNA follows: TGTGCCAGCAGCCTACCCCCGGGGGAAAAAACTGAAGCTTTCTTT.

This clone was recorded once. The J gene is TRBJ2-7, the V gene TRBV5-1; 11 nucleotides line up with TRBD1. The J segment lost 2 bases and the V segment lost 3 bases, leaving 10 bases of the junction unmatched. The CDR3 spans 17 residues. Germline CDR1 and CDR2: SGHRS and YFSETQ. Here the CDR3 reads CASSYGREGQGAYEQYF. The DNA of the CDR3 is TGCGCCAGCAGCTACGGGCGTGAGGGACAGGGGGCCTACGAGCAGTACTTC.

This chain joins TRBV4-2 and TRBJ2-1; D is perhaps TRBD2 (6 bases). This CDR3 is built from 16 residues. From germline, CDR1 is LGHNA and CDR2 YNFKEQ. Trimming took 4 bases from V and 6 from J, leaving 19 bases between them. CDR3 nucleotide sequence: TGTGCCAGCAGCCCCCCCTCGGGGACTCGCCCCAATGAGCAGTTCTTC. Translation gives CASSPPSGTRPNEQFF.

The chain combines TRBV7-8 with TRBJ2-3; D is ambiguous. V lost 0 bases, J lost 4 bases, and 8 bases lay in between. The length of the CDR3 is 14 residues. Germline V gives CDR1 SGHVS, CDR2 FQNEAQ. The CDR3 protein is CASSLALSADTQYF. The DNA for the CDR3 is TGTGCCAGCAGCTTAGCGCTAAGCGCAGATACGCAGTATTTT.

The chain combines TRBV28 with TRBJ1-4, with D possibly TRBD1 on 5 matching bases. Germline CDR1 and CDR2: MDHEN and SYDVKM. The CDR3 runs 17 residues. Trimming stripped 7 bases from V and 8 bases from J, with 26 bases between. Written as DNA, the CDR3 is TGTGCCAGCACCGTCAGGGCGGGACGCGGGGGAAGGGAAAAACTGTTTTTT. Protein: CASTVRAGRGGREKLFF.

V and J are TRBV6-6 and TRBJ2-7; perhaps TRBD1 as D (6 bases). The CDR3 covers 13 residues. V was trimmed by 5 bases and J by 2 bases, leaving 10 bases between them. CDR1 is MNHNY and CDR2 is SVGAGI in the germline V gene (reference sequence). CDR3 in DNA: TGTGCCAGCAGTGACAGGATCCCCTACGAGCAGTACTTC. This sequence encodes CASSDRIPYEQYF.

The rearrangement links TRBV4-3 to TRBJ2-1; 10 bases line up with TRBD1. The CDR3 totals 14 residues. Trimming at V came to 3 bases and at J to 7 bases, leaving 3 bases not matched to a gene. Looked up from germline, CDR1 is LGHNA and CDR2 is YSLEER. In DNA form, the CDR3 reads TGCGCCAGCAGCCACGGGACAGGGGAGAATGAGCAGTTCTTC. It encodes CASSHGTGENEQFF.

J is TRBJ1-2 and V is TRBV28; no clear D gene. Trimming removed 6 bases from V and 4 bases from J, with 15 bases in between. Looked up from germline, CDR1 is MDHEN and CDR2 is SYDVKM. The CDR3 has 14 residues. The CDR3 loop is CASSPLGSSYGYTF. The CDR3 region has the DNA TGTGCCAGCAGCCCATTGGGATCCTCCTATGGCTACACCTTC.

The chain uses TRBV7-8 and TRBJ2-5; possibly TRBD1 for D (5 bases). Between the trimmed V and J ends, which lost 5 bases and 5 bases, there was a span of 21 bases. Looked up from germline, CDR1 is SGHVS and CDR2 is FQNEAQ. This CDR3 is built from 16 residues. The DNA for the CDR3 is TGTGCCAGCAGCCATATGGGGCGTAATTTTGGGGAGACCCAGTACTTC. Its protein product is CASSHMGRNFGETQYF.

The rearrangement uses TRBV2 and TRBJ2-1; possibly TRBD2 for D (5 bases). Trimming pared 5 bases from V and 10 bases from J, leaving 15 bases between. Germline CDR1 SNHLY, CDR2 FYNNEI. This CDR3 comprises 13 residues. Here the CDR3 reads CASSPRTRLEQFF. The CDR3 DNA follows: TGTGCCAGCAGTCCCCGGACTCGACTAGAGCAGTTCTTC.

The gene calls are TRBV27 and TRBJ2-1; D assignment may be TRBD1 or TRBD2 (6 bases each). Looked up from germline, CDR1 is MNHEY and CDR2 is SMNVEV (reference sequence). The CDR3 runs to 15 residues. V was cut by 7 bases and J by 4 bases, with 17 bases left in between. For the CDR3, the DNA is TGTGCCAGCACTCTCCGGGGGCCCCAATACAATGAGCAGTTCTTC. It yields the protein CASTLRGPQYNEQFF.

This clone has just one count. The chain recombines TRBV7-9 with TRBJ1-6; 7 bases match TRBD1. Germline-derived CDR1 and CDR2 are SEHNR and FQNEAQ (reference sequence). V shed 5 bases, J shed 1 base, and the junction held 8 bases outside the gene matches. The CDR3 contains 17 residues. This CDR3 reads CASSHNRGLSYNSPLHF. The CDR3 DNA follows: TGTGCCAGCAGCCATAACAGGGGTTTGTCCTATAATTCACCCCTCCACTTT.

The chain is built from TRBV19 and TRBJ1-1, with 7 bases lining up with TRBD1. Germline CDR1 is LNHDA and CDR2 is SQIVND (reference sequence). After removal of 8 bases from V and 5 bases from J, the junction contained 8 bases not matched to a gene. This CDR3 has 13 residues. The DNA of the CDR3 is TGTGCCAGTTGGGACAGCTCGCGGACTGAAGCTTTCTTT. Protein: CASWDSSRTEAFF.

V is TRBV21-1 and J is TRBJ2-3; the tabulated D call, TRBD2, remains unverified against the DNA. TRBV21-1 is annotated as a pseudogene. This CDR3 has 21 residues. The CDR3 region is CASSTLFGISGTSGDTDTQYF. The CDR3 DNA is TGTGCCAGCAGCACCCTATTCGGGATCTCCGGGACTAGCGGAGACACAGATACGCAGTATTTT.

The genes are TRBV5-1 and TRBJ2-1; TRBD2 aligns across 9 bases. The germline gives CDR1 SGHRS, CDR2 YFSETQ. V shed 0 bases and J 5 bases; nucleotides not matched to a gene: 3. The CDR3 has 15 residues. The CDR3 DNA sequence: TGCGCCAGCAGCTTGGAGGCGGGAGGGGACAATGAGCAGTTCTTC. Translated: CASSLEAGGDNEQFF.

This chain links TRBV9 with TRBJ2-7; D may be TRBD1 or TRBD2 (6 bases each). Germline V gene sequence: CDR1 SGDLS, CDR2 YYNGEE. Trimming removed 3 bases at V and 7 bases at J, with 14 bases between. This CDR3 contains 13 residues. CDR3 DNA sequence: TGTGCCAGCAGCGCGACAGGTGCGGGAGAGCAGTACTTC. Protein: CASSATGAGEQYF.

Here the CDR3 DNA reads TGTGCCAGCACCGCGGGGACAAGACCCTACGAGCAGTACTTC. Protein product: CASTAGTRPYEQYF. The genes are TRBV7-9 and TRBJ2-7; either TRBD1 or TRBD2 may fit D (6 bases each). CDR3 length: 14 amino acids. Trimming removed 7 bases from V and 2 bases from J, with 15 bases in between. Germline V gives CDR1 SEHNR, CDR2 FQNEAQ (reference sequence).

This clone has only a few counts. V gene TRBV6-5 combines with J gene TRBJ1-4; 9 nucleotides agree with TRBD1. Germline CDR1 and CDR2: MNHEY and SVGAGI. V was clipped by 4 bases and J by 5 bases; unmatched bases: 5. The CDR3 runs 15 residues. In DNA, the CDR3 is TGTGCCAGCAGTTCCGGGACAGGGAGGAATGAAAAACTGTTTTTT. Encoded protein: CASSSGTGRNEKLFF.